The sequence of this T cell receptor (beta chain) was determined in a study of blood T cells in healthy people across ages. The second PCR ran about 6 to 11 cycles with a sample-barcoded 5' primer and J-beta primers. Via MiXCR, TCRdb re-called the 5' RACE reads, giving one row per CDR3 protein. The sample includes more than 750,000 distinct CDR3 sequences, 25% to 35% seen only once; the top ten take roughly 10%. This clonotype was observed a handful of times. Germline-derived CDR1 and CDR2 are LNHDA and SQIVND (reference sequence). CDR3 length: 14 residues. V was pared by 2 bases and J by 7 bases, with 12 bases between. This same sample was also taken into another study, of T cells of mothers and their children. As reported in that work: The study sampled a few healthy Caucasian mothers and their six children.

This receptor was obtained from a woman between 35 and 50 years old in good health. Sample: blood. V and J are TRBV19 and TRBJ1-5; tentatively, D is TRBD1 (5 bases). The CDR3 sequence is CASSITSGGQPQHF. The DNA of the CDR3 is TGTGCCAGTAGTATAACTTCTGGGGGACAGCCCCAGCATTTT.